This T cell receptor (beta chain) was found in a study of vaccination effects on CD4 cells after COVID-19. Study background: Cultures of a few million PBMC per well contained 9.5 to 10 IU/ml IL-2 plus 10 ug/ml peptides.

CDR1 and CDR2 from the germline V gene are LNHNV and YYDKDF (reference sequence). With 6 bases clipped from V and 4 bases from J, the junction kept 4 bases outside the gene matches. The CDR3 extends over 14 amino acids. The table lists this clone with a few counts. Its antigen is unknown. TCRdb keeps only in-frame clones here, not all; method: immunoSEQ multiplex PCR. The sample records about 45,000 clones, 74% being singletons. Subsequent to less than 13 days of culture, CD4+ T cells were isolated. This person caught SARS-CoV-2 sometime from March to December 2020, and PCR testing confirmed the infection.

This chain connects TRBV15 to TRBJ2-1, with 9 bases that match TRBD1. Source: CD4+ T cells from PBMCs cultured without peptide, taken before COVID-19 vaccination. This TCR was sampled from a human donor who had a prior SARS-CoV-2 infection. The CDR3, as DNA: TGTGCCACCAGGTCGGGACAGGGATACAATGAGCAGTTCTTC. Translation gives CATRSGQGYNEQFF.